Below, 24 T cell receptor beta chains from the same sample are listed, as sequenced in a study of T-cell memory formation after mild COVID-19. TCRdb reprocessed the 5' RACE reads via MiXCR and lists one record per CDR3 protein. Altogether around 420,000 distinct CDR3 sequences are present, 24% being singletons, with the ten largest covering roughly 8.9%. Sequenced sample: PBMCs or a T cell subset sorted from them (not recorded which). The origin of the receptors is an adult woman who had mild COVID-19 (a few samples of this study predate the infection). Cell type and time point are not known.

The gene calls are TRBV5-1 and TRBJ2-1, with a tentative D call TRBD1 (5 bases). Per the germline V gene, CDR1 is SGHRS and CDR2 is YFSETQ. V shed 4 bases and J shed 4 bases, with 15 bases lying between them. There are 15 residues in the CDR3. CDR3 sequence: CASSLQDMGYNEQFF. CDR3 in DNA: TGCGCCAGCAGCCTACAGGACATGGGATACAATGAGCAGTTCTTC. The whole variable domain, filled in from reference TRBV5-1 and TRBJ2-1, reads KAGVTQTPRYLIKTRGQQVTLSCSPISGHRSVSWYQQTPGQGLQFLFEYFSETQRNKGNFPGRFSGRQFSNSRSEMNVSTLELGDSALYLCASSLQDMGYNEQFFGPGTRLTVL.

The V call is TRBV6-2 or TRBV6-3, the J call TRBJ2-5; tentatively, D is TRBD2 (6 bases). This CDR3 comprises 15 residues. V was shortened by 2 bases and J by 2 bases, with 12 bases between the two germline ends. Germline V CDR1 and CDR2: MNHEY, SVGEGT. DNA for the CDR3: TGTGCCAGCAGTTACCCCTCAGGACTACAAGAGACCCAGTACTTC. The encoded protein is CASSYPSGLQETQYF.

CDR3 sequence: CASSVGLAGEGETQYF. DNA for the CDR3: TGTGCCAGCAGCGTAGGGTTAGCGGGAGAAGGAGAGACCCAGTACTTC. This chain joins TRBV9 and TRBJ2-5; 9 bases are a match to TRBD2. Trimming at V came to 0 bases and at J to 4 bases, leaving 7 bases not matched to a gene. The V gene's germline CDR1 is SGDLS and CDR2 YYNGEE. This CDR3 is 16 amino acids long. Full variable domain (missing parts from reference TRBV9 and TRBJ2-5): DSGVTQTPKHLITATGQRVTLRCSPRSGDLSVYWYQQSLDQGLQFLIQYYNGEERAKGNILERFSAQQFPDLHSELNLSSLELGDSALYFCASSVGLAGEGETQYFGPGTRLLVL.

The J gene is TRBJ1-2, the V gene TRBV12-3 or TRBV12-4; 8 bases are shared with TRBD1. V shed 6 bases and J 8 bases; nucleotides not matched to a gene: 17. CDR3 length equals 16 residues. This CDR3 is CASRPDREDPLRGYTF. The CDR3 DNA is TGTGCCAGCAGACCGGACAGGGAGGATCCCTTGCGGGGCTACACCTTC.

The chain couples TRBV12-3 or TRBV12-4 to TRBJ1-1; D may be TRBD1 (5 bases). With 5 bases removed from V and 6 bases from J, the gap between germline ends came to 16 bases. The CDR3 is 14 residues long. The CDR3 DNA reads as TGTGCCAGCAGTCTCCCGGGACTGTGGGCTGAAGCTTTCTTT. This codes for CASSLPGLWAEAFF.

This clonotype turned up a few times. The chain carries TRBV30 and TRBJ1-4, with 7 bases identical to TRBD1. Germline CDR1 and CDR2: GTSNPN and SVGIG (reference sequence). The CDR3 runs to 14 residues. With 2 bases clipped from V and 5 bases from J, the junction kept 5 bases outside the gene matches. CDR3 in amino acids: CAWSYGQENEKLFF. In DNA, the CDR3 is TGTGCCTGGAGTTACGGACAGGAAAATGAAAAACTGTTTTTT.

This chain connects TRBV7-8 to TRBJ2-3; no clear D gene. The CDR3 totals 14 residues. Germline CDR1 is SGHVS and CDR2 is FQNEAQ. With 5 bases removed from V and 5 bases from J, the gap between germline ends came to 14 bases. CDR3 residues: CASSKGRTRDTQYF. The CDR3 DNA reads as TGTGCCAGCAGCAAGGGTAGGACCCGAGATACGCAGTATTTT.

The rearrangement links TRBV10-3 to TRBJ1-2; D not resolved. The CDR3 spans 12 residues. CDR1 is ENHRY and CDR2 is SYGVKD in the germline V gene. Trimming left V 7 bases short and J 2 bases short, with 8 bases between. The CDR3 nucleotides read TGTGCCATCAAGGACGGAAACTATGGCTACACCTTC. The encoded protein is CAIKDGNYGYTF.

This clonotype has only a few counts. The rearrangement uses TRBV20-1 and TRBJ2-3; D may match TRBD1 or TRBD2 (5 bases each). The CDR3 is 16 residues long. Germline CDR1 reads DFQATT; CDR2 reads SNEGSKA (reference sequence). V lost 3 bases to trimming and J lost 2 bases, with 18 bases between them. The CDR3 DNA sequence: TGCAGTGCTAGCGATCCCCCCAGGGACCCCACAGATACGCAGTATTTT. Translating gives CSASDPPRDPTDTQYF.

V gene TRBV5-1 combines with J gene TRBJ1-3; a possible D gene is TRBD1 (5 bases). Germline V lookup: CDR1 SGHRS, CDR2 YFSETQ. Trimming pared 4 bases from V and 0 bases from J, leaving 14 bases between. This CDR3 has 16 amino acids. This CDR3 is CASSEGLLLSGNTIYF. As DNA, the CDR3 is TGCGCCAGCAGCGAGGGACTGCTCCTCTCTGGAAACACCATATATTTT.

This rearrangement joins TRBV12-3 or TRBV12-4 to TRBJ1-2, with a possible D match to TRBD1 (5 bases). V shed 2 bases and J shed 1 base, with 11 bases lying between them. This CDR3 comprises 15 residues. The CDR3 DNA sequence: TGTGCCAGCAGTTTATCCGGGGACGATAACTATGGCTACACCTTC. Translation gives CASSLSGDDNYGYTF.

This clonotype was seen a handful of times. CDR3 region: CASSVGRGGEQYF. CDR3 sequence (DNA): TGTGCCAGCAGTGTGGGCAGGGGGGGTGAGCAGTACTTC. This chain uses TRBV2 with TRBJ2-7; D is perhaps TRBD1 or TRBD2 (7 bases each). V lost 4 bases and J lost 7, with 14 bases in between. Germline lookup yields CDR1 SNHLY and CDR2 FYNNEI. This CDR3 contains 13 residues.

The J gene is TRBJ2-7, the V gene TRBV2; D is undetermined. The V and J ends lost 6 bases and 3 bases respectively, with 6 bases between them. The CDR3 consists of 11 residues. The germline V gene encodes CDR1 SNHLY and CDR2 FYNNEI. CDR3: CASRDLYEQYF. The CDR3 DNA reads TGTGCCAGCAGAGACCTCTACGAGCAGTACTTC.

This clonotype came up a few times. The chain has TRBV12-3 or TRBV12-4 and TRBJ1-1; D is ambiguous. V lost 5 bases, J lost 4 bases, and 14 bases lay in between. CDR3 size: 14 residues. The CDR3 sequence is CASSRHSPSTEAFF. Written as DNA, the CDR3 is TGTGCCAGCAGTCGGCACAGCCCTTCCACTGAAGCTTTCTTT.

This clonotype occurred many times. The chain's CDR3 is CASSYDRGLTGELFF. The CDR3 DNA is TGTGCCAGCAGTTACGACAGGGGGCTTACCGGGGAGCTGTTTTTT. This chain joins TRBV6-5 and TRBJ2-2, with 10 bases fitting TRBD1. This CDR3 is built from 15 residues. In germline, CDR1 is MNHEY, CDR2 SVGAGI. J was trimmed by 5 bases and V by 2 bases; bases with no gene match: 2.

This chain's CDR3 is CASSLWTGGTGELFF. Written as DNA, the CDR3 is TGTGCCAGCAGCTTGTGGACAGGGGGGACCGGGGAGCTGTTTTTT. The chain is built from TRBV5-4 and TRBJ2-2; 10 positions match TRBD1. The CDR3 totals 15 residues. Germline values: CDR1 SGHNT, CDR2 YYREEE (reference sequence). V shed 1 base and J 5 bases; nucleotides not matched to a gene: 2. Full variable domain (missing parts from reference TRBV5-4 and TRBJ2-2): ETGVTQSPTHLIKTRGQQVTLRCSSQSGHNTVSWYQQALGQGPQFIFQYYREEENGRGNFPPRFSGLQFPNYSSELNVNALELDDSALYLCASSLWTGGTGELFFGEGSRLTVL.

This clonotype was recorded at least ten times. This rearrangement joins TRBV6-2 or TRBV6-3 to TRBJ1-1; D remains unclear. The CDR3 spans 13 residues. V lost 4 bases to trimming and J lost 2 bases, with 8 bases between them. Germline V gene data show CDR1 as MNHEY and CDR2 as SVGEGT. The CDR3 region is CASSLGANTEAFF. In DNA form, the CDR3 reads TGTGCCAGCAGTTTGGGAGCTAACACTGAAGCTTTCTTT.

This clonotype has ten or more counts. In nucleotides, the CDR3 is TGTGCCACCAGTGACTCCTTCGGGAGGGAAACCTACAATGAGCAGTTCTTC. Translating it yields CATSDSFGRETYNEQFF. The chain recombines TRBV24-1 with TRBJ2-1; TRBD2 matches at 8 bases. This CDR3 is 17 amino acids long. The V and J ends lost 4 bases and 2 bases, in that order; junction bases with no gene match: 9. Germline loops: CDR1 KGHDR, CDR2 SFDVKD.

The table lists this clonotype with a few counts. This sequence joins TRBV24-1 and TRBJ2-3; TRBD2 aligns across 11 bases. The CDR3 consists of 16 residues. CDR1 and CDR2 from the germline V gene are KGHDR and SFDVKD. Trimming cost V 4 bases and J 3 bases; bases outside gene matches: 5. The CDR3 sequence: CATSEPTSGSTDTQYF. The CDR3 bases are TGTGCCACCAGTGAGCCAACTAGCGGGAGTACAGATACGCAGTATTTT.

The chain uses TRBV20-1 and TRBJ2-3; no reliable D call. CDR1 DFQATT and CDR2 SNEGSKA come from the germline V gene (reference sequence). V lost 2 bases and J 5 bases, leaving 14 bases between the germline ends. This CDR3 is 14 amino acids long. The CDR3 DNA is TGCAGTGCTAGATCGTCTGGTTATAAAGATACGCAGTATTTT. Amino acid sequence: CSARSSGYKDTQYF.

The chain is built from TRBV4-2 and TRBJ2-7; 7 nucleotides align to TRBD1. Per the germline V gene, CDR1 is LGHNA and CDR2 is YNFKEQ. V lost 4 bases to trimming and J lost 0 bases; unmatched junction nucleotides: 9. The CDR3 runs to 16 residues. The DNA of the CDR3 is TGTGCCAGCAGCCCCGACAGGGCCCTGAGCTCCTACGAGCAGTACTTC. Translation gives CASSPDRALSSYEQYF.

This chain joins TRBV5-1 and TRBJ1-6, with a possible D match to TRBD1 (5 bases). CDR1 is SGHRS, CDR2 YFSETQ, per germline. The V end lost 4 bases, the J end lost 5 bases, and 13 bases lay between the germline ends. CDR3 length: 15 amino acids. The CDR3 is CASSPGTVNNSPLHF. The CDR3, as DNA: TGCGCCAGCAGCCCCGGGACGGTGAATAATTCACCCCTCCACTTT.

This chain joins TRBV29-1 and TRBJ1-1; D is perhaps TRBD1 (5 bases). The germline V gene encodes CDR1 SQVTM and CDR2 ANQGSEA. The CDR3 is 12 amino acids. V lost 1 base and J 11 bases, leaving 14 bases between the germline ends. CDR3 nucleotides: TGCAGCGTTGAAGCCCAGGGCCGGATGGCTTTCTTT. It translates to CSVEAQGRMAFF.

This CDR3 reads CASSLERRTNTEAFF. CDR3 coding DNA: TGTGCCAGTTCTCTCGAGAGGAGAACGAACACTGAAGCTTTCTTT. This sequence joins TRBV2 and TRBJ1-1; D unclear. This CDR3 is built from 15 residues. Germline CDR1 SNHLY, CDR2 FYNNEI. V shed 9 bases and J shed 1 base, with 18 bases lying between them.